The clone carrying this TCR beta chain was found a few times. The target antigen is unknown. This sample is drawn from a study of T-cell memory formation after mild COVID-19. At the level of the study: Largely, the TCR clusters proved donor specific.

TCRdb analysed the 5' RACE reads with MiXCR anew, one entry per CDR3 protein. The data show under 200,000 distinct CDR3 sequences, over 10% seen once. Germline V gene lookup returns CDR1 SEHNR and CDR2 FQNEAQ (reference sequence). CDR3 length: 12 amino acids. The germline V and J ends were trimmed by 3 bases and 10 bases, with 10 bases remaining between them. Study-wide results and limits: Pre-infection memory carried some responding clones, suggesting that cross-reactive memory joined.

Sequencing used PBMCs or a T cell subset sorted from them (not recorded which). The TCR was taken from a young man who had mild COVID-19 (a few samples of this study predate the infection). Cell type and time point are not known. The chain employs TRBV7-9 and TRBJ2-1; no firm D call. CDR3 DNA sequence: TGTGCCAGCAGCTTTTCGCTTGAGGAGCAGTTCTTC. Translating gives CASSFSLEEQFF.